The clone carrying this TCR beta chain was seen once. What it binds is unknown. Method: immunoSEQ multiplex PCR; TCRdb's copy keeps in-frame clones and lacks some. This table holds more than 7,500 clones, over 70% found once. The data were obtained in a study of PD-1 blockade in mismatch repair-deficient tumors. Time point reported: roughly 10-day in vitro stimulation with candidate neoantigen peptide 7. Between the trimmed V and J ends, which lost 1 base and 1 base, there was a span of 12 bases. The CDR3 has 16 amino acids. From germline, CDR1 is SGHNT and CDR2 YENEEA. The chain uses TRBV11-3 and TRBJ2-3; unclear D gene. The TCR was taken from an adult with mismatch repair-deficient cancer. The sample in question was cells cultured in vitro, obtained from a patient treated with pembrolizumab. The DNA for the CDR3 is TGTGCCAGCAGCTTAGGGCTAGGAGTTGGCACAGATACGCAGTATTTT. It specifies CASSLGLGVGTDTQYF.